The clone carrying this T cell receptor beta chain was counted between two and nine times. Its specificity is not known. Employing constant-segment primers, 5'RACE generated TCR alpha and TCR beta cDNA libraries bearing sample barcodes and UMIs. TCRdb re-called the 5' RACE reads with MiXCR, one entry per CDR3 protein. The data hold about 360,000 distinct CDR3 sequences, with approximately 15% observed a single time. This sample was taken from a study of T-cell memory formation after mild COVID-19. V was clipped by 0 bases and J by 8 bases, with 10 bases between them. Germline values: CDR1 LNHNV, CDR2 YYDKDF (reference sequence). CDR3 length: 14 amino acids. Notes on the study in general: Mostly located in CM and EM were contracting CD4+ clones, with contracting CD8+ clones located in EMRA. Some SARS-CoV-2-responding clones were already detected in memory before infection.

The sample consisted of PBMCs or a T cell subset sorted from them (not recorded which). The rearrangement joins TRBV15 to TRBJ1-4; D may be TRBD1 (5 bases). The TCR sequence derives from a man aged 18 to 29 who had mild COVID-19 (a few samples of this study predate the infection). Cell type and time point are not known. This CDR3 is CATSREAGKEKLFF. CDR3 nucleotide sequence: TGTGCCACCAGCAGAGAAGCAGGGAAAGAAAAACTGTTTTTT. Variable domain in full (rest from reference TRBV15 and TRBJ1-4): DAMVIQNPRYQVTQFGKPVTLSCSQTLNHNVMYWYQQKSSQAPKLLFHYYDKDFNNEADTPDNFQSRRPNTSFCFLDIRSPGLGDTAMYLCATSREAGKEKLFFGSGTQLSVL.